One sample yielded the 9 T cell receptor beta chains listed below, sequenced in a study of blood T cells in healthy people across ages. A second PCR, run for roughly 7 to 12 cycles, used a sample-barcoded 5' primer plus a J-beta primer mix. MiXCR, applied by TCRdb to the 5' RACE reads, yields one record per CDR3 protein. Among approximately 810,000 distinct CDR3 sequences, about 36% were seen once, and the ten largest hold over 10%. Input material: blood. The source is a man younger than 30 in good health.

The J gene is TRBJ2-3, the V gene TRBV4-3; TRBD2 might be the D (5 bases). CDR1 and CDR2 (germline): LGHNA, YSLEER. The ends were cut back, 1 base at V and 2 bases at J, with 19 bases in the middle. The length of the CDR3 is 18 residues. The CDR3 DNA sequence: TGCGCCAGCAGCCAAGGAGGGTTCATCGGGGTTAACACAGATACGCAGTATTTT. Amino acids: CASSQGGFIGVNTDTQYF.

This clonotype turned up a few times. This chain uses TRBV12-3 or TRBV12-4 with TRBJ2-3; possibly TRBD2 for D (7 bases). The CDR3 loop spans 15 amino acids. Trimming removed 2 bases from V and 5 bases from J, with 14 bases in between. CDR3 region: CASSLNGGRGDTQYF. DNA for the CDR3: TGTGCCAGCAGTTTAAACGGGGGGCGCGGAGATACGCAGTATTTT.

This clonotype was found a few times. A much larger clone lies a single base off, so this may be a read error. The J gene is TRBJ1-2, the V gene TRBV9; D not resolved. Trimming shortened V by 4 bases and J by 4 bases, and 14 bases separated the two germline ends. The CDR3 has 14 amino acids. Germline CDR1 SGDLS, CDR2 YYNGEE. CDR3 DNA sequence: TGTGCCAGCAGCCCCCGCACAGAGACCTATGGCTACACCTTC. This gives the protein CASSPRTETYGYTF.

V and J are TRBV4-3 and TRBJ2-7; 7 bases map to TRBD1. J gave up 3 bases and V 1 base, and 15 bases lay outside the gene matches. Germline V gene lookup returns CDR1 LGHNA and CDR2 YSLEER. There are 18 residues in the CDR3. The CDR3 DNA is TGCGCCAGCAGCCAAGTTATGTCCACCCCGGGACAGTACTACGAGCAGTACTTC. It translates to CASSQVMSTPGQYYEQYF.

This clonotype occurred a few times. CDR3 in DNA: TGTGCCAGCAGCAGACGTGACCGCCATCTCTCCTACAATGAGCAGTTCTTC. This gives the protein CASSRRDRHLSYNEQFF. The chain recombines TRBV7-8 with TRBJ2-1; D is ambiguous. The V gene's germline CDR1 is SGHVS and CDR2 FQNEAQ. This CDR3 is built from 17 residues. The V end was cut by 5 bases, the J end by 0 bases, with 17 bases between.

This clonotype was counted a few times. V and J are TRBV12-3 or TRBV12-4 and TRBJ2-7; D might be TRBD1 or TRBD2, each matching 5 bases. Trimming stripped 3 bases from V and 4 bases from J, with 19 bases between. The CDR3 extends over 16 amino acids. Here the CDR3 DNA reads TGTGCCAGCAGTTTTTGGTGGGGACCCCAGCCGTACGAGCAGTACTTC. Translated, it gives CASSFWWGPQPYEQYF.

The rearrangement links TRBV5-6 to TRBJ1-5; tentative D call: TRBD1 (5 bases). Trimming took 4 bases from V and 9 from J, leaving 14 bases between them. Germline V gene sequence: CDR1 SGHDT, CDR2 YYEEEE. CDR3 length: 13 residues. The CDR3 protein is CASSPGIGGPQHF. In nucleotides, the CDR3 is TGTGCCAGCAGCCCGGGTATCGGGGGGCCCCAGCATTTT.

This clonotype was counted between two and nine times. The chain uses TRBV14 and TRBJ1-4; no firm D call. This CDR3 spans 14 amino acids. Germline V gene lookup returns CDR1 SGHDN and CDR2 FVKESK. Between the trimmed V and J ends, which lost 1 base and 10 bases, there was a span of 13 bases. CDR3 sequence reads: CASSQATSAGKLFF. In DNA form, the CDR3 reads TGTGCCAGCAGCCAAGCAACGTCGGCGGGAAAACTGTTTTTT.

This clonotype has at least ten counts. The CDR3 nucleotides are TGCAGTGCCTTGAGTAATACGCAGTATTTT. The encoded protein is CSALSNTQYF. This chain links TRBV20-1 with TRBJ2-3; D is unresolved. This CDR3 is 10 amino acids long. The ends were cut back, 6 bases at V and 7 bases at J, with 8 bases in the middle. CDR1 is DFQATT and CDR2 is SNEGSKA in the germline V gene (reference sequence).